This T cell receptor beta chain was observed in a study of blood T cell repertoires in COVID-19. Study-wide background: COVID-19 samples from acute and convalescent phases originated in the United States, Italy and Spain.

V shed 6 bases, J shed 1 base, and the junction held 6 bases outside the gene matches. Germline loops: CDR1 KGHSH, CDR2 LQKENI. The CDR3 has 16 residues. The authors' processing: Amplification from reference gene primers served as the basis for estimated nucleated cell counts. Clones were sequenced by immunoSEQ multiplex PCR, and TCRdb holds only the in-frame ones, with some missing. The V and J calls and clone size are taken from that table; D and trimming were inferred from the DNA. The sample includes about 220,000 clones, more than 65% of them seen just once. The receptor was derived from a woman aged 55-70 years with acute or convalescent COVID-19. The chain has TRBV18 and TRBJ2-7, with 13 nucleotides matching TRBD2. Sequences were obtained from peripheral blood. The CDR3, as DNA: TGTGCCAGCTCGCCCGGACTAGCGGGGGCTTCCTACGAGCAGTACTTC. Translating it yields CASSPGLAGASYEQYF. The full variable domain, in which reference TRBV18 and TRBJ2-7 provide the parts outside the CDR3, is NAGVMQNPRHLVRRRGQEARLRCSPMKGHSHVYWYRQLPEEGLKFMVYLQKENIIDESGMPKERFSAEFPKEGPSILRIQQVVRGDSAAYFCASSPGLAGASYEQYFGPGTRLTVT.